What follows are 2 T cell receptor beta chains derived from one specimen sequenced in a study of T cell changes during pregnancy in multiple sclerosis. Libraries were prepared by immunoSEQ multiplex PCR; TCRdb keeps only in-frame clonotypes and omits some of them. The repertoire holds approximately 72,000 clones, with about 94% as singletons. The sequences come from peripheral blood, collected in the first trimester of pregnancy. Receptors were obtained from a female donor in good health, enrolled as a control in a pregnancy study.

The V call is TRBV4-1, the J call TRBJ2-7; a weak D match, TRBD2 (6 bases). Germline CDR1 is MGHRA and CDR2 is YSYEKL. V gave up 2 bases and J gave up 5 bases, with 13 bases separating them. This CDR3 is built from 14 residues. The CDR3 here is CASSQTSRRDEQYF. The CDR3 region has the DNA TGCGCCAGCAGCCAAACGTCGCGGAGGGACGAGCAGTACTTC.

This rearrangement joins TRBV6-5 to TRBJ1-1, with D tentatively TRBD1 (6 bases). CDR3 size: 14 residues. V was trimmed by 5 bases and J by 5 bases, leaving 15 bases between them. The germline V gene encodes CDR1 MNHEY and CDR2 SVGAGI. DNA for the CDR3: TGTGCCAGCAGTCGTGCAGGGGTGGGGACTGAAGCTTTCTTT. This sequence encodes CASSRAGVGTEAFF.